Below, one T cell receptor (beta chain) is given with its context. The method was immunoSEQ multiplex PCR; TCRdb's version includes in-frame clones alone and lacks a portion of them. The repertoire has 25,000 to 35,000 clones, over 70% of them found once; the top ten carry roughly 19%. The sample is drawn from a study of a mutant IDH1 vaccine in newly diagnosed glioma. The overall study: The treated group averaged roughly 40 years old and was roughly 62% male, about 38% female. Every participant had undergone radiotherapy, temozolomide, or both before, and most underwent both.

This sample's time point: baseline, week 1 (first vaccination visit). The treatment here: pre-vaccination baseline after standard-of-care therapy. Per germline, CDR1 GTSNPN and CDR2 SVGIG (reference sequence). V was cut by 1 base and J by 9 bases, with 10 bases left in between. The CDR3 is 12 amino acids. This specimen was PBMCs, taken from a glioma patient treated with radiotherapy, temozolomide or both. This sequence was found in a man aged 25 to 40 with glioma. The V call is TRBV30, the J call TRBJ2-4; D unclear. This CDR3 is CAWSGPHVIQYF. The CDR3 DNA reads as TGTGCCTGGAGTGGCCCCCATGTCATTCAGTACTTC.